This TCR beta chain was recovered during a study of PD-L1 blockade in urothelial cancer. Patients' cancers were locally advanced or metastatic urothelial carcinomas. The CDR3 covers 13 residues. Germline V gene sequence: CDR1 LNHDA, CDR2 SQIVND (reference sequence). V shed 10 bases and J shed 4 bases, with 16 bases lying between them. The method was immunoSEQ multiplex PCR; TCRdb's version includes in-frame clones alone and lacks a portion of them. The sample consists of about 74,000 clones, roughly 84% of them appearing once. Sequencing was performed on PBMCs, taken around atezolizumab (anti-PD-L1) treatment. The rearrangement uses TRBV19 and TRBJ2-5; TRBD2 is a possible D gene (5 bases). The sequence derives from a man aged 65 to 79 with urothelial cancer. CDR3 residues: CATSVSGVETQYF. The CDR3 DNA follows: TGTGCCACCTCAGTATCCGGGGTAGAGACCCAGTACTTC.